The sequence of this T cell receptor beta chain was determined in a study of blood T cells in healthy people across ages. Study as a whole: The capture of about one barcoded beta molecule per two T cells was achieved by template switching. Study-wide points: Observed TCR beta diversity showed a strong correlation with the percentage of naive T cells as measured by flow cytometry.

CDR3 length: 14 amino acids. Germline loops: CDR1 SEHNR, CDR2 FQNEAQ (reference sequence). V was clipped by 4 bases and J by 8 bases, with 15 bases between them. To note about this clonotype: The antigen is not known.

Primed by a sample-barcoded 5' primer and a J-beta primer mix, a second PCR proceeded for about 7 to 12 cycles. Each CDR3 protein is one row after TCRdb ran MiXCR on the 5' RACE reads. The repertoire holds approximately 680,000 distinct CDR3 sequences, with approximately 31% as singletons. Roughly 10 milliliters of peripheral blood were drawn from each donor into EDTA-treated tubes. The chain carries TRBV7-9 and TRBJ2-4; possibly TRBD2 for D (5 bases). Sequenced sample: blood. The TCR originated in an elderly woman in good health. CDR3 protein: CASSSTAGRDIQYF. For the CDR3, the DNA is TGTGCCAGCAGCTCCACCGCGGGCCGAGACATTCAGTACTTC. The variable domain in full, with the rest retrieved from reference TRBV7-9 and TRBJ2-4, is DTGVSQNPRHKITKRGQNVTFRCDPISEHNRLYWYRQTLGQGPEFLTYFQNEAQLEKSRLLSDRFSAERPKGSFSTLEIQRTEQGDSAMYLCASSSTAGRDIQYFGAGTRLSVL.